This T cell receptor (beta chain) originates from a study of blood T cell repertoires in COVID-19. Across the whole study: Italy, Spain and the United States were the sources of the convalescent and acute COVID-19 samples.

Living in 24 US areas, the participants were between roughly 18 and 95 years of age. Allocation to cohorts depended on clinical history reported by the participants. TCRdb keeps only in-frame clones here, not all; method: immunoSEQ multiplex PCR. The data show fewer than 150,000 clones, around four fifths seen once. Germline V CDR1 and CDR2: SGHNT, YYREEE (reference sequence). CDR3 length: 16 residues. The V gene end was trimmed by 4 bases and the J gene end by 5 bases; junction bases not matched to a gene: 10. The gene calls are TRBV5-4 and TRBJ2-3, with TRBD2 matching over 10 bases. This clonotype was sampled from a man aged 25-40 years who had recovered from COVID-19. The source material was PBMCs or T cells enriched from blood (not recorded which). In DNA form, the CDR3 reads TGTGCCAGCAGCCCCATGAGAGCGGGGGGGCGAGATACGCAGTATTTT. Encoded protein: CASSPMRAGGRDTQYF.